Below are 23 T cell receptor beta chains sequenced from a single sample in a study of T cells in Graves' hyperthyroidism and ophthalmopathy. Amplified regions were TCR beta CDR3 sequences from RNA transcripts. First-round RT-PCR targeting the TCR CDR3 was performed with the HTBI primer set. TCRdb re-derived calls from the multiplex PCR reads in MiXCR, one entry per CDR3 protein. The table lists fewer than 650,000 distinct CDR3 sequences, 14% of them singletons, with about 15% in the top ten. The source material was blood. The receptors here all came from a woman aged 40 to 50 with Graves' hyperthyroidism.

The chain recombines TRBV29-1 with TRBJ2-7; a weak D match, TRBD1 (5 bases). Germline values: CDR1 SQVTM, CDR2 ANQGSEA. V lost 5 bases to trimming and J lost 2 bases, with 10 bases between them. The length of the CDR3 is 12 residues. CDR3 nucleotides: TGCAGCGTTACAGCAGGGCCCTACGAGCAGTACTTC. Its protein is CSVTAGPYEQYF.

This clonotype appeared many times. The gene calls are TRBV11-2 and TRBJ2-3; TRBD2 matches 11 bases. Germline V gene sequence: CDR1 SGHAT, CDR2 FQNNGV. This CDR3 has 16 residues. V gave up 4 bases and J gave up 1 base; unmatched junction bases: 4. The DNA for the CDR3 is TGTGCCAGCAGCTCCGGGACTAGCGGCCGCACAGATACGCAGTATTTT. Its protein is CASSSGTSGRTDTQYF.

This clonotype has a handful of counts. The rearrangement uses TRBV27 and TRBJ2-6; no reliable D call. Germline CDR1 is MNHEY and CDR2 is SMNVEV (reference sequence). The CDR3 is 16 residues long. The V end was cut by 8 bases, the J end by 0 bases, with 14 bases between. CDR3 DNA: TGTGCCAGCGGAACGACTCTGAGCTCTGGGGCCAACGTCCTGACTTTC. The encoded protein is CASGTTLSSGANVLTF.

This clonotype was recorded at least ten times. DNA for the CDR3: TGTGCCAGCGGAGGTTCCTCCTACGAGCAGTACTTC. This gives the protein CASGGSSYEQYF. V and J are TRBV13 and TRBJ2-7, with a weak D call TRBD2 (5 bases). The CDR3 covers 12 residues. Trimming stripped 8 bases from V and 0 bases from J, with 8 bases between. CDR1 and CDR2 from the germline V gene are PRHDT and FYEKMQ (reference sequence).

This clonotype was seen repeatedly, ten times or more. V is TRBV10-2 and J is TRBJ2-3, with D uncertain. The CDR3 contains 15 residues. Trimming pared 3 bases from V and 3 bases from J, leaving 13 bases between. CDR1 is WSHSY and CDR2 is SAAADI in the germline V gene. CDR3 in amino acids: CASSETPTVTDTQYF. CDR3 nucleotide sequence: TGCGCCAGCAGTGAAACTCCCACCGTGACAGATACGCAGTATTTT.

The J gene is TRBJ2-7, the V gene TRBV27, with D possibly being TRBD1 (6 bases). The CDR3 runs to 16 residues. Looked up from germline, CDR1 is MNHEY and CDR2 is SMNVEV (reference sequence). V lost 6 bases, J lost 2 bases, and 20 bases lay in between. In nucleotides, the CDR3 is TGTGCCAGCAGCCGACCGGGGCAGGGGTCAACCTACGAGCAGTACTTC. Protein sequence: CASSRPGQGSTYEQYF.

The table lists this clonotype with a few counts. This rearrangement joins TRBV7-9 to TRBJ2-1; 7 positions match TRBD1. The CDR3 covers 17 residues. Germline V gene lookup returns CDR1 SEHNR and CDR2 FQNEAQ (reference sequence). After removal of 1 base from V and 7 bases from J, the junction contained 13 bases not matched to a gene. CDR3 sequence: CASSLVGQGVGANEQFF. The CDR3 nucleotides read TGTGCCAGCAGCTTAGTGGGGCAGGGGGTTGGTGCAAATGAGCAGTTCTTC.

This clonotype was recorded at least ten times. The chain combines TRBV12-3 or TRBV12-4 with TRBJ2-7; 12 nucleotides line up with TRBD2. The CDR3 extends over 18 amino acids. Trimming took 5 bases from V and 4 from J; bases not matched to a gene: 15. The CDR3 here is CASSGLRLAGEGYYEQYF. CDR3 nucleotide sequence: TGTGCCAGCAGTGGGCTTCGACTAGCGGGAGAAGGGTATTACGAGCAGTACTTC.

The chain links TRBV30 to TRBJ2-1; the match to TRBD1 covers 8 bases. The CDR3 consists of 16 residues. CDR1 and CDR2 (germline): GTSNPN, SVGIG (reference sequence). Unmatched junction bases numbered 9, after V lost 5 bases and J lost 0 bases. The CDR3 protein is CAWGKTGTGSYNEQFF. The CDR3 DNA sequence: TGTGCCTGGGGGAAAACCGGGACAGGCTCCTACAATGAGCAGTTCTTC.

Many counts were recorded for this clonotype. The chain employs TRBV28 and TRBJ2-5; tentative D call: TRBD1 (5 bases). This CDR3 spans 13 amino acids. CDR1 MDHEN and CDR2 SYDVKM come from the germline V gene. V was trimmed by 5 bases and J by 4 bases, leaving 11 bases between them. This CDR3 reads CASSTRATETQYF. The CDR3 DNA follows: TGTGCCAGCAGTACCAGGGCGACAGAGACCCAGTACTTC.

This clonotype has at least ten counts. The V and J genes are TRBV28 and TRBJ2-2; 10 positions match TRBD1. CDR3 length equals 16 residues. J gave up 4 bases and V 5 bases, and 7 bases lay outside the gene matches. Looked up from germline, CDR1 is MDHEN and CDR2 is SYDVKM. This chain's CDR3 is CASSIPRTGGTGELFF. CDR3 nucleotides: TGTGCCAGCAGTATCCCACGGACAGGGGGCACCGGGGAGCTGTTTTTT. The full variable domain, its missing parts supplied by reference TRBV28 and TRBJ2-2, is DVKVTQSSRYLVKRTGEKVFLECVQDMDHENMFWYRQDPGLGLRLIYFSYDVKMKEKGDIPEGYSVSREKKERFSLILESASTNQTSMYLCASSIPRTGGTGELFFGEGSRLTVL.

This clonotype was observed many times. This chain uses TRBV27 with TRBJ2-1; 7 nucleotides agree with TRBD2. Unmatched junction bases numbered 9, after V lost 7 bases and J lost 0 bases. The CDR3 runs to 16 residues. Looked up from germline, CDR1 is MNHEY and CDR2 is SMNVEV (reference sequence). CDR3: CASTTFSGFSYNEQFF. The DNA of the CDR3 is TGTGCCAGCACAACTTTTAGCGGGTTCTCCTACAATGAGCAGTTCTTC.

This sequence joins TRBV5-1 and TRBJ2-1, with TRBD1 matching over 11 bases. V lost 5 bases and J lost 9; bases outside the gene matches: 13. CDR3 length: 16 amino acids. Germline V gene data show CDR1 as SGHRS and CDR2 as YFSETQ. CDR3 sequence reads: CASRPSGTGGLGEQFF. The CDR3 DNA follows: TGCGCCAGCAGACCCTCCGGGACAGGGGGTTTAGGTGAGCAGTTCTTC. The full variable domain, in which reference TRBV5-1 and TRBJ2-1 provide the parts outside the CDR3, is KAGVTQTPRYLIKTRGQQVTLSCSPISGHRSVSWYQQTPGQGLQFLFEYFSETQRNKGNFPGRFSGRQFSNSRSEMNVSTLELGDSALYLCASRPSGTGGLGEQFFGPGTRLTVL.

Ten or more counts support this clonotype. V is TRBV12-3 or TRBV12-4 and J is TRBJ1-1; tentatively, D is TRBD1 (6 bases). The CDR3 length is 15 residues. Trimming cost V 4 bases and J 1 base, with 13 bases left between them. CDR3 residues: CASSWGGMTNTEAFF. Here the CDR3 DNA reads TGTGCCAGCAGTTGGGGGGGCATGACGAACACTGAAGCTTTCTTT.

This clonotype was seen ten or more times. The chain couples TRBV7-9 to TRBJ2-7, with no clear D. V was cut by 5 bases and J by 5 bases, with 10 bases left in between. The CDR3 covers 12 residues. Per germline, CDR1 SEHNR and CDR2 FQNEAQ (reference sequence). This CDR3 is CASSQKENEQYF. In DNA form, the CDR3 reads TGTGCCAGCAGCCAAAAAGAAAACGAGCAGTACTTC.

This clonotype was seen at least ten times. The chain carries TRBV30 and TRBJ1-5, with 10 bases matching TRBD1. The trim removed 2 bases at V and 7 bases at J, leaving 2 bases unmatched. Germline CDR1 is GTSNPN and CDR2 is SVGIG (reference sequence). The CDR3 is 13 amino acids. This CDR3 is CAWSSDRGQPQHF. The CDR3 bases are TGTGCCTGGAGTTCGGACAGGGGGCAGCCCCAGCATTTT.

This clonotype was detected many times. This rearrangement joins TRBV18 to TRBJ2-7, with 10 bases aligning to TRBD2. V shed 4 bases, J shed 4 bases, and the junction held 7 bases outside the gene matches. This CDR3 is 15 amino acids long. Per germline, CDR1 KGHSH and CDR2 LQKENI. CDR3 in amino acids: CASSLSGTSAYEQYF. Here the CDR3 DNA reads TGTGCCAGCTCACTCTCCGGGACTAGCGCTTACGAGCAGTACTTC.

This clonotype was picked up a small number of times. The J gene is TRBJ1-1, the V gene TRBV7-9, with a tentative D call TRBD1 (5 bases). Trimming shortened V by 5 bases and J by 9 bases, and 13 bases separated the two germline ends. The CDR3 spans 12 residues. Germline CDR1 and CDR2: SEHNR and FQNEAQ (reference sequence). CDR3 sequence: CASSILEGKAFF. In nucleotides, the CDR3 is TGTGCCAGCAGCATTCTCGAGGGGAAAGCTTTCTTT. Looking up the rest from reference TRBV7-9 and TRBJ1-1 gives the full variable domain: DTGVSQNPRHKITKRGQNVTFRCDPISEHNRLYWYRQTLGQGPEFLTYFQNEAQLEKSRLLSDRFSAERPKGSFSTLEIQRTEQGDSAMYLCASSILEGKAFFGQGTRLTVV.

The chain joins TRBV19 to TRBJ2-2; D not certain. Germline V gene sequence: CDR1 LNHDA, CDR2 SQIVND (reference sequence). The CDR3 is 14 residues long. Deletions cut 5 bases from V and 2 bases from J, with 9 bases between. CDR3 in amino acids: CASSFGANTGELFF. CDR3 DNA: TGTGCCAGTAGTTTCGGAGCAAACACCGGGGAGCTGTTTTTT.

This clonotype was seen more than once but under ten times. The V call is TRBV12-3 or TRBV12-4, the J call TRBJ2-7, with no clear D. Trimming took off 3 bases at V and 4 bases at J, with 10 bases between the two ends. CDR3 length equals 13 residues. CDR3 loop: CASSLGQEYEQYF. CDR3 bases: TGTGCCAGCAGTTTGGGCCAGGAGTACGAGCAGTACTTC.

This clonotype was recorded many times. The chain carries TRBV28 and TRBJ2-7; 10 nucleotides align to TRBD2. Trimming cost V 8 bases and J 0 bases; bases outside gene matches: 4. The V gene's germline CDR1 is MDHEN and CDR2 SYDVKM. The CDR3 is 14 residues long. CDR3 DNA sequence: TGTGCCAGCGGCGCTAGCGGGGGCTCCTACGAGCAGTACTTC. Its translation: CASGASGGSYEQYF.

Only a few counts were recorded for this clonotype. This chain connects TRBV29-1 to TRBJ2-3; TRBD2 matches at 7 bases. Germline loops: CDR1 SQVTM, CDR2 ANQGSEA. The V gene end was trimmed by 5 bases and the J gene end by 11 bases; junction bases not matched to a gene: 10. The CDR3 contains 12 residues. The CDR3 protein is CSVHLGEGLQYF. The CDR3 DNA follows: TGCAGCGTTCACCTGGGGGAGGGGTTGCAGTATTTT.

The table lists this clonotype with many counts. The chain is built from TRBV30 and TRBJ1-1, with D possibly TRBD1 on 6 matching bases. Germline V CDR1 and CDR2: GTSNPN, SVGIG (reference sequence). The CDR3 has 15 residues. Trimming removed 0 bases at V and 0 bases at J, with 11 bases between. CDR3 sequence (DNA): TGTGCCTGGAGTGTATTTGGGACACTGAACACTGAAGCTTTCTTT. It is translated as CAWSVFGTLNTEAFF. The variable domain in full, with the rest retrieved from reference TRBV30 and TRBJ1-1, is SQTIHQWPATLVQPVGSPLSLECTVEGTSNPNLYWYRQAAGRGLQLLFYSVGIGQISSEVPQNLSASRPQDRQFILSSKKLLLSDSGFYLCAWSVFGTLNTEAFFGQGTRLTVV.